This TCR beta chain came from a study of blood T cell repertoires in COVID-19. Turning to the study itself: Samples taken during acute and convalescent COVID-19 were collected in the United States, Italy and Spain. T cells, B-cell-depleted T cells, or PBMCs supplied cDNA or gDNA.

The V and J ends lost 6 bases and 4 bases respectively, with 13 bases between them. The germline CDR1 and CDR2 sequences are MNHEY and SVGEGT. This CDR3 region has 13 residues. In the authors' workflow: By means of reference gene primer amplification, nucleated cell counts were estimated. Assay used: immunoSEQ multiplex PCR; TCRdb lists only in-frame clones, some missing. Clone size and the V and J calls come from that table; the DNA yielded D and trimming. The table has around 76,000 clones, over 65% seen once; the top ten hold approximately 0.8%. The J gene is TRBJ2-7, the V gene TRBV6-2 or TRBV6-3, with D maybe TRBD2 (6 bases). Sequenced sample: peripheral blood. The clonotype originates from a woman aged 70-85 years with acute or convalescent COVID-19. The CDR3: CASSLRDFYEQYF. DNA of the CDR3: TGTGCCAGCAGCTTGAGGGACTTTTACGAGCAGTACTTC.